This T cell receptor (beta chain) was obtained from a study of T cells after yellow fever vaccination. Via MiXCR, TCRdb re-called the 5' RACE reads, giving one row per CDR3 protein. This sample yields some 340,000 distinct CDR3 sequences, of which about 10% are seen a single time; 3% to 3.5% belongs to the top ten. This clonotype was seen a handful of times. Germline V gene sequence: CDR1 SGHTA, CDR2 FQGNSA. The CDR3 covers 17 residues. V lost 5 bases and J lost 10; bases outside the gene matches: 15. The receptor's source is a man between 18 and 29 years old who received the YFV17D yellow fever vaccine. The specimen was CD4+ T cells sorted from PBMCs, collected 45 days after the yellow fever booster vaccination. The chain couples TRBV7-2 to TRBJ1-4; TRBD1 aligns across 11 bases. CDR3 amino acids: CASSRGRLRTGGGKLFF. The CDR3 DNA sequence: TGTGCCAGCAGCCGAGGCCGATTGAGGACAGGGGGCGGAAAACTGTTTTTT. The full variable domain, with the rest looked up from reference TRBV7-2 and TRBJ1-4, is GAGVSQSPSNKVTEKGKDVELRCDPISGHTALYWYRQSLGQGLEFLIYFQGNSAPDKSGLPSDRFSAERTGGSVSTLTIQRTQQEDSAVYLCASSRGRLRTGGGKLFFGSGTQLSVL.